One and the same sample provided the 3 T cell receptor beta chains below, sequenced in a study of Graves' ophthalmopathy and Graves' hyperthyroidism. CDR3 regions of TCR beta were amplified from RNA transcripts. RT-PCR was first run with HTBI primers, then multiplex PCR in a second round. In TCRdb, the multiplex PCR reads were re-called with MiXCR into one record per CDR3 protein. Altogether roughly 380,000 distinct CDR3 sequences are present, approximately 15% being singletons, with the ten largest covering around 7%. Sequencing was done on a sample of peripheral blood. These receptors were obtained from a woman between 18 and 29 years old with stable Graves' hyperthyroidism.

In this sample, this clonotype turned up many times. The genes are TRBV5-1 and TRBJ1-1; D is perhaps TRBD1 (5 bases). CDR1 is SGHRS, CDR2 YFSETQ, per germline. V gave up 0 bases and J gave up 5 bases, with 14 bases separating them. The CDR3 has 15 residues. CDR3 in amino acids: CASSLGLSGRTEAFF. The CDR3 DNA sequence: TGCGCCAGCAGCTTGGGGTTGTCAGGGCGGACTGAAGCTTTCTTT.

This clonotype was observed at least ten times. The chain combines TRBV6-5 with TRBJ2-5; D unresolved. V was cut by 9 bases and J by 6 bases, with 17 bases left in between. This CDR3 has 13 amino acids. From germline, CDR1 is MNHEY and CDR2 SVGAGI. The chain's CDR3 is CASLLDPRQTQYF. As DNA, the CDR3 is TGTGCCAGTCTCCTGGACCCAAGACAGACCCAGTACTTC.

The V call is TRBV6-2 or TRBV6-3, the J call TRBJ2-5, with 7 bases that match TRBD2. The CDR3 extends over 15 amino acids. V was clipped by 0 bases and J by 3 bases; unmatched bases: 4. Germline loops: CDR1 MNHEY, CDR2 SVGEGT. The CDR3 coding sequence is TGTGCCAGCAGTTACTCCCCCGCGGGGGAAGAGACCCAGTACTTC. Translation: CASSYSPAGEETQYF.